A selection of T cell receptor beta chains follows, all from one sample in a study of blood T cells in healthy people across ages. TCRdb reprocessed the 5' RACE reads with MiXCR, giving one entry per CDR3 protein. Of over 950,000 distinct CDR3 sequences listed, around two fifths were seen once; the top ten hold around 12%. The material sequenced was blood. These receptor sequences come from a man between 18 and 29 years old in good health. The CDR3 runs from the conserved cysteine through the conserved F or W. A D gene is named only where the DNA matches it firmly. Size is stated for part of the rows, as once, few or many counts, or as a class when the clone is expanded.

D gene	V gene	clone size	J gene	CDR3 DNA	CDR3 protein
NA	TRBV4-3	NA	TRBJ1-4	TGCGCCAGCAGCGAACAGGGTGATGATGAAAAACTGTTTTTT	CASSEQGDDEKLFF
TRBD1	TRBV9	NA	TRBJ2-7	TGTGCCAGCAGTGCTGAAGACAGGGGAGGTGAGCAGTACTTC	CASSAEDRGGEQYF
NA	TRBV5-1	many	TRBJ2-2	TGCGCCAGCAGCTTGAATACGGAACCTAGCACCGGGGAGCTGTTTTTT	CASSLNTEPSTGELFF
TRBD1	TRBV4-3	NA	TRBJ2-1	TGCGCCAGCAGCCAAGTACAGGGGATATACAATGAGCAGTTCTTC	CASSQVQGIYNEQFF
NA	TRBV18	NA	TRBJ1-1	TGTGCCAGCTGCCGGGGGATGGCCAACACTGAAGCTTTCTTT	CASCRGMANTEAFF
TRBD1	TRBV11-1	few	TRBJ2-5	TGTGCCAGCAGGCTGACAGGGCAAGAGACCCAGTACTTC	CASRLTGQETQYF
NA	TRBV2	NA	TRBJ1-2	TGTGCCAGCAGTGAGGGCTGGGACCGTGGCTACACCTTC	CASSEGWDRGYTF
NA	TRBV6-2/TRBV6-3	NA	TRBJ1-2	TGTGCCAGCAGTTACTCGAGTAGGATCTATGGCTACACCTTC	CASSYSSRIYGYTF
NA	TRBV7-2	NA	TRBJ1-2	TGTGCCAACAGCTCCCCGGGATCAGGGCTCGGCTATGGCTACACCTTC	CANSSPGSGLGYGYTF
NA	TRBV28	many	TRBJ2-3	TGTGCCAGCAGCCCCCCGGACAGACTCACAGATACGCAGTATTTT	CASSPPDRLTDTQYF
NA	TRBV20-1	few	TRBJ1-1	TGCAGTGCTAGGCAGGACGGGGGGAACACTGAAGCTTTCTTT	CSARQDGGNTEAFF
NA	TRBV6-2/TRBV6-3	NA	TRBJ2-5	TGTGCCAGCAGTTACTTGTCTAGCGAGGGGTCCTACAATGAGCAGTACTTC	CASSYLSSEGSYNEQYF
TRBD2	TRBV7-2	few	TRBJ2-1	TGTGCCAGCAGCTTAGCCTTGACTAGCGGGGGGGGACACAATGAGCAGTTCTTC	CASSLALTSGGGHNEQFF
NA	TRBV27	few	TRBJ2-7	TGTGCCAGCAGTTTATTTGGGAATGAGCAGTACTTC	CASSLFGNEQYF
NA	TRBV27	few	TRBJ1-2	TGTGCCAGCAGTTTATATAACAGAGAAACTAACTATGGCTACACCTTC	CASSLYNRETNYGYTF
NA	TRBV5-4	NA	TRBJ2-1	TGTGCCAGCAGCCTCACAAGCCGGGACCTGGACTACAATGAGCAGTTCTTC	CASSLTSRDLDYNEQFF
TRBD2	TRBV20-1	NA	TRBJ2-1	TGCAGTGCTAGAGATTTGCGGGGGGATAGGAATGAGCAGTTCTTC	CSARDLRGDRNEQFF